This T cell receptor beta chain originates from a study of beta chain features in type 1 diabetes. Overall study: No patient-donor differences in age, gender, total cells or subset yield. Study-wide points: Researchers report that Type 1 diabetes patients had moderately but significantly shorter TCRB CDR3s across all four CD4+ subsets.

Reverse transcribing all isolated RNA meant expressed TCRB transcripts were sequenced. Assay used: immunoSEQ multiplex PCR; TCRdb lists only in-frame clones, some missing. Here the sample spans 400,000 to 600,000 clones, 30% being singletons. In regard to this clone: The antigen is unknown.

Donors underwent one heparinised blood draw, 100 to 150 mL on average. CDR3 size: 17 residues. With V trimmed by 3 bases and J by 2 bases, 12 bases remained unmatched. The germline CDR1 and CDR2 sequences are KGHSH and LQKENI. This chain uses TRBV18 with TRBJ1-2; TRBD1 agrees at 7 bases. The sequence was collected from a man between 18 and 29 years old in good health. Sequencing was done on a sample of naive CD4+ T cells from blood. The chain's CDR3 is CASSPIDRAPHNYGYTF. As DNA, the CDR3 is TGTGCCAGCTCACCCATTGACAGGGCCCCGCACAACTATGGCTACACCTTC.